The clone carrying this T cell receptor (beta chain) occurred a few times. The antigen is unknown. The entry originates in a study of identical twins. Overall study results and limits: Interpretation of the results relied on cross-sectional statistical analysis and not on following the same donors.

Via MiXCR, TCRdb re-called the 5' RACE reads, giving one row per CDR3 protein. The sample has a few hundred thousand distinct CDR3 sequences; 7% to 9.5% are singletons. V dropped 0 bases and J dropped 4 bases, with 4 bases sitting between them. This CDR3 has 12 residues. The V gene's germline CDR1 is SGDLS and CDR2 YYNGEE. Healthy Caucasians alone served as donors. This TCR was recovered from a woman between 45 and 65 years old in good health. The sample comprised naive T cells sorted from blood. V and J are TRBV9 and TRBJ2-5; D remains unclear. CDR3 nucleotide sequence: TGTGCCAGCAGCGTAGGCGGAGAGACCCAGTACTTC. Translating gives CASSVGGETQYF.